Below are 11 T cell receptor beta chains sequenced from a single sample in a study of siplizumab effects on memory and regulatory T cells. The repertoire was sequenced with immunoSEQ multiplex PCR; TCRdb's copy has only in-frame clones and lacks some. The table has about 98,000 clones, more than 85% seen once; the top ten hold about 1.1%. The sequencing sample was made of CD4+ T cells sorted from blood. Receptor source: a human donor in good health.

The CDR3, as DNA: TGCGCCAGCAGCCGTACCGGGACCGTCTCCTACGAGCAGTACTTC. Translation: CASSRTGTVSYEQYF. This sequence joins TRBV5-1 and TRBJ2-7; either TRBD1 or TRBD2 may fit D (5 bases each). This CDR3 has 15 amino acids. The germline gives CDR1 SGHRS, CDR2 YFSETQ. The V and J ends lost 4 bases and 0 bases respectively, with 14 bases between them. Combining the CDR3 with reference TRBV5-1 and TRBJ2-7 gives the whole variable domain KAGVTQTPRYLIKTRGQQVTLSCSPISGHRSVSWYQQTPGQGLQFLFEYFSETQRNKGNFPGRFSGRQFSNSRSEMNVSTLELGDSALYLCASSRTGTVSYEQYFGPGTRLTVT.

V gene TRBV5-4 combines with J gene TRBJ2-6; D may match TRBD1 or TRBD2 (5 bases each). CDR3 length: 19 residues. Trimming removed 1 base at V and 1 base at J, with 18 bases between. Germline loops: CDR1 SGHNT, CDR2 YYREEE (reference sequence). CDR3 protein: CASSLLRGLPISGANVLTF. CDR3 nucleotide sequence: TGTGCCAGCAGCTTGCTGAGGGGCCTCCCCATTTCTGGGGCCAACGTCCTGACTTTC. Full variable domain (outside the CDR3, taken from reference TRBV5-4 and TRBJ2-6): ETGVTQSPTHLIKTRGQQVTLRCSSQSGHNTVSWYQQALGQGPQFIFQYYREEENGRGNFPPRFSGLQFPNYSSELNVNALELDDSALYLCASSLLRGLPISGANVLTFGAGSRLTVL.

CDR3 nucleotide sequence: TGTGCCAGCAGTTCTTTCCATGAGCAGTTCTTC. It translates to CASSSFHEQFF. The chain links TRBV11-2 to TRBJ2-1; no definite D call. This CDR3 has 11 amino acids. The germline V and J ends were trimmed by 6 bases and 8 bases, with 8 bases remaining between them. Germline V CDR1 and CDR2: SGHAT, FQNNGV.

The chain has TRBV14 and TRBJ2-7; 9 positions match TRBD2. The germline V gene has CDR1 SGHDN and CDR2 FVKESK. V shed 4 bases and J 6 bases; nucleotides not matched to a gene: 19. CDR3 size: 18 residues. Here the CDR3 DNA reads TGTGCCAGCAGCCCTGTTCGGAGGTCTAGCGGGATGCACCCCGAGCAGTACTTC. This codes for CASSPVRRSSGMHPEQYF.

The chain is built from TRBV19 and TRBJ2-1; tentatively, D is TRBD1 (6 bases). Germline V lookup: CDR1 LNHDA, CDR2 SQIVND (reference sequence). V was trimmed by 8 bases and J by 10 bases, leaving 18 bases between them. The CDR3 extends over 13 amino acids. The CDR3 nucleotides read TGTGCCAGTCGACCAAACAGGGTGGGGGAGCAGTTCTTC. Translating it yields CASRPNRVGEQFF.

The chain recombines TRBV29-1 with TRBJ2-5; tentatively, D is TRBD2 (5 bases). V was pared by 4 bases and J by 2 bases, with 11 bases between. Germline V gene lookup returns CDR1 SQVTM and CDR2 ANQGSEA. This CDR3 has 13 residues. CDR3 region: CSVAPSLQETQYF. The CDR3 DNA reads TGCAGCGTTGCGCCTAGCTTGCAAGAGACCCAGTACTTC.

CDR3 in DNA: TGCGCCAGCAGCTTGGACGGACAGAGGTCCGGGGGCCAGTACTTC. It specifies CASSLDGQRSGGQYF. This chain links TRBV5-1 with TRBJ2-5; D assignment may be TRBD1 or TRBD2 (6 bases each). The CDR3 length is 15 residues. V was clipped by 0 bases and J by 10 bases, with 19 bases between them. Germline V lookup: CDR1 SGHRS, CDR2 YFSETQ.

The V gene is TRBV7-2, the J gene TRBJ2-1; 7 positions agree with TRBD2. The CDR3 runs 13 residues. Germline V CDR1 and CDR2: SGHTA, FQGNSA. After removal of 3 bases from V and 7 bases from J, the junction contained 3 bases not matched to a gene. The CDR3: CASSLTSRNEQFF. The CDR3 DNA sequence: TGTGCCAGCAGCTTGACTAGCAGAAATGAGCAGTTCTTC.

This clone was seen only a few times. The rearrangement uses TRBV19 and TRBJ1-5; D ambiguous. The CDR3 length is 12 residues. V lost 9 bases, J lost 5 bases, and 11 bases lay in between. The germline gives CDR1 LNHDA, CDR2 SQIVND (reference sequence). CDR3 DNA: TGTGCCAGCTCCCTCCTCGATCAGCCCCAGCATTTT. Encoded protein: CASSLLDQPQHF.

The V and J genes are TRBV6-4 and TRBJ2-1; D might be TRBD1 (6 bases). Trimming shortened V by 0 bases and J by 12 bases, and 9 bases separated the two germline ends. The CDR3 contains 12 residues. Germline lookup yields CDR1 MRHNA and CDR2 SNTAGT. The CDR3 loop is CASSDSGQRQFF. CDR3 coding DNA: TGTGCCAGCAGTGACTCCGGACAGAGGCAGTTCTTC.

The chain has TRBV18 and TRBJ2-1; maybe TRBD2 (6 bases). The germline CDR1 and CDR2 sequences are KGHSH and LQKENI. The ends were cut back, 3 bases at V and 2 bases at J, with 11 bases in the middle. The CDR3 consists of 15 residues. The DNA of the CDR3 is TGTGCCAGCTCACCCGGGAGTCTGACCTACAATGAGCAGTTCTTC. Encoded protein: CASSPGSLTYNEQFF.